The sequence of this T cell receptor (beta chain) was determined in a study of OX40 agonist ivuxolimab in advanced cancers. Study-level points and caveats: The study did not work out the antigen specificity of the expanded peripheral T cells. Among the least clonally expanded were partial responders at 0.1-3.0 mg/kg.

As for this clone: Its antigen is unidentified.

People who had autoimmune disease history or systemic immunosuppression were excluded. Germline V CDR1 and CDR2: MGHDK, SYGVNS. There are 14 residues in the CDR3. Unmatched junction bases numbered 5, after V lost 4 bases and J lost 2 bases. Assay used: immunoSEQ multiplex PCR; TCRdb lists only in-frame clones, some missing. The sample comprises tens of thousands of clones, nearly 95% of which are singletons, and 6.2% rests with the top ten. The V and J genes are TRBV25-1 and TRBJ2-7, with TRBD1 identical over 7 bases. The source material was CD4+ or CD8+ T cells sorted from blood, sampled in a trial of the OX40 agonist ivuxolimab. The clonotype comes from an adult with an advanced solid tumor such as melanoma, head and neck, liver or kidney cancer. As DNA, the CDR3 is TGTGCCAGCAGTGTCCGGGACAGAACCTACGAGCAGTACTTC. This codes for CASSVRDRTYEQYF.